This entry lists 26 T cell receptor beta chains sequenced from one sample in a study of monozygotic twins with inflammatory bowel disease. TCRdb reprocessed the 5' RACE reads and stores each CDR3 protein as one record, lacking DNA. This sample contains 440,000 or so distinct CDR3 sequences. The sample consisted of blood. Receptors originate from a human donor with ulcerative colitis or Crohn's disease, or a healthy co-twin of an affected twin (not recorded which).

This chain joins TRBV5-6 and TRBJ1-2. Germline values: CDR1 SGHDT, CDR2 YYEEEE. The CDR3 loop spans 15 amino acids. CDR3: CASSSRTGTALGYTF.

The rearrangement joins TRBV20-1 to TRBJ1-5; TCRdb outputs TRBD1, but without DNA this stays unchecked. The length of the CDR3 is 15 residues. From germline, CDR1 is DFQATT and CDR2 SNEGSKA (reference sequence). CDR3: CSARAPKSGNQPQHF.

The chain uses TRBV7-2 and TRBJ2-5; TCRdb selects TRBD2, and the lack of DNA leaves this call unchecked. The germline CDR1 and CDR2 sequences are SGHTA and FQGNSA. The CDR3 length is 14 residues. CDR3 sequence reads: CASSSLGLEETQYF.

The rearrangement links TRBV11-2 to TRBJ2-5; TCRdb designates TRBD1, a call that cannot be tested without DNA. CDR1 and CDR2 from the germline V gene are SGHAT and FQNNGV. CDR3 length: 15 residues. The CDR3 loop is CASSPRDRDQETQYF.

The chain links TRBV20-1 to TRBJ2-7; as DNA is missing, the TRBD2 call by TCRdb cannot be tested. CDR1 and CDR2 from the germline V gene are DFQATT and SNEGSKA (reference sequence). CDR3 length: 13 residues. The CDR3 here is CSASLFGSYEQYF.

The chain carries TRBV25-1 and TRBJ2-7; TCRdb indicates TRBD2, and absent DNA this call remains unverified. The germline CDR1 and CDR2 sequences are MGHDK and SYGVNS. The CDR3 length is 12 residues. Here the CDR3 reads CASSEVGSEQYF.

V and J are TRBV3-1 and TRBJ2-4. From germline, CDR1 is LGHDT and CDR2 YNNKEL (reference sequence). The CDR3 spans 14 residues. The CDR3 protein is CASSQGPLKNIQYF.

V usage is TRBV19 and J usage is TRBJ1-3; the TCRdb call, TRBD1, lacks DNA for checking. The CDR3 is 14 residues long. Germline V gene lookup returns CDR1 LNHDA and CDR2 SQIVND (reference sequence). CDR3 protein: CASTTNRGRNTIYF.

CDR3 residues: CASSLDRVLDEQFF. This chain connects TRBV7-9 to TRBJ2-1; TCRdb lists TRBD1, though no DNA is available to test this call. Germline V gene sequence: CDR1 SEHNR, CDR2 FQNEAQ (reference sequence). The CDR3 totals 14 residues.

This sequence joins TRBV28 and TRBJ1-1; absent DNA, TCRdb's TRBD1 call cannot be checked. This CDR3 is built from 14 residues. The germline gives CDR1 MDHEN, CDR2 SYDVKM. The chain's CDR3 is CASSYELDRGEAFF.

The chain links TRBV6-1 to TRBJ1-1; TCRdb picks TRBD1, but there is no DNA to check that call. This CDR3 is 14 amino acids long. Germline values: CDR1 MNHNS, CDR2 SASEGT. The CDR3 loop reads CASRDRGLNTEAFF.

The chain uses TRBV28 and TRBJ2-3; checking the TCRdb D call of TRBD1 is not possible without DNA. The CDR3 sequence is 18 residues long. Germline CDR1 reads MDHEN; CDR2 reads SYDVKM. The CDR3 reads CASSFPIRQSGLPDTQYF.

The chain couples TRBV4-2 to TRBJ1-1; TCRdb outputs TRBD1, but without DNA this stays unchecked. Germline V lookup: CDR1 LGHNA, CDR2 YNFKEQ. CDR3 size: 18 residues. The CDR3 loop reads CASSQDIIDRVSSTEAFF.

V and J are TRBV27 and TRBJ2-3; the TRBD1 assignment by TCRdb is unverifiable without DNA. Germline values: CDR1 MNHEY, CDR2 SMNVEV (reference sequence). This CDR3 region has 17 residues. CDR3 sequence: CASSFPGQGASGDTQYF.

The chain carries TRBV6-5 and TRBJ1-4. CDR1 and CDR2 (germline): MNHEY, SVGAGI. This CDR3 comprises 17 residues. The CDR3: CASSYSESGATNEKLFF.

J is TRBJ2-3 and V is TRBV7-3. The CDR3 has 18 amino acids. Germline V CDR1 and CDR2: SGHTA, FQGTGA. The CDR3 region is CASSSPNRTQISTDTQYF.

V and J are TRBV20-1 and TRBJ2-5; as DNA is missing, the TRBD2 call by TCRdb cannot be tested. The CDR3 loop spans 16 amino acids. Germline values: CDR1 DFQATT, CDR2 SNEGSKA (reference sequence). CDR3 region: CSAREGTSGGQETQYF.

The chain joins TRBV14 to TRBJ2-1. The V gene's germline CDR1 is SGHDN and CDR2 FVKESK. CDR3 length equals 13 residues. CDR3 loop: CASRADSYNEQFF.

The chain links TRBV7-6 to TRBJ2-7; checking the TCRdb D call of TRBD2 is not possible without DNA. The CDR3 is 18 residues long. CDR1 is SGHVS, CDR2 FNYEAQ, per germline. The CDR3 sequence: CASSLAGLGGGFNYEQYF.

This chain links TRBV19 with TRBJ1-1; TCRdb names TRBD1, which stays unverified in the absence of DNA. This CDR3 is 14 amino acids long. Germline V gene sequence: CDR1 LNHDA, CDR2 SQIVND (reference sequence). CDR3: CGAGTGRLNTEAFF.

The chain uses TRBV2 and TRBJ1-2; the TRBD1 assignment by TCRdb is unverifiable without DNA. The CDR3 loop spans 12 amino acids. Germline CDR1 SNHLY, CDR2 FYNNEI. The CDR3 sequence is CAGVRDRVGYTF.

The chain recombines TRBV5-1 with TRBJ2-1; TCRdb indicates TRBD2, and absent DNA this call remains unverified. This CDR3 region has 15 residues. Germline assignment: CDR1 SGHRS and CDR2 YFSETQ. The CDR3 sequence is CASSPALAGVNEQFF.

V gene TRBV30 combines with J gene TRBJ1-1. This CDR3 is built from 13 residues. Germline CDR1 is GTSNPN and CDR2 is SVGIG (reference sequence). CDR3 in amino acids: CAWTTGGRSEAFF.

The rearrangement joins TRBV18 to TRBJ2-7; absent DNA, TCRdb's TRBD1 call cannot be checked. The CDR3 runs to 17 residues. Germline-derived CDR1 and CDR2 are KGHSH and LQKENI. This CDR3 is CASSLLAGQAQPYEQYF.

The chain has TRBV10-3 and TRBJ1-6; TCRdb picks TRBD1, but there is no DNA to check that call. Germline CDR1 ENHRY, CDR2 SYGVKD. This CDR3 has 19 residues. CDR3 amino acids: CAISESGDMLGNYNSPLHF.

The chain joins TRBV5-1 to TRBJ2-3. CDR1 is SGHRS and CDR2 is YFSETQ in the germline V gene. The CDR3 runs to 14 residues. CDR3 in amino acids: CASSLDLGTDTQYF.